Sequencing of this T cell receptor (beta chain) was carried out in a study of control samples from healthy donors and cancer patients. V gave up 5 bases and J gave up 3 bases; unmatched junction bases: 9. Germline V lookup: CDR1 SGHDT, CDR2 YYEEEE. This CDR3 is 16 amino acids long. Assay: immunoSEQ multiplex PCR; the TCRdb copy retains only in-frame clones and omits some. The repertoire has 150,000 to 200,000 clones, just over 95% of them found once; the top ten carry around 0.92%. The source of this sequence is a woman aged 25 to 39 in good health. The chain recombines TRBV5-6 with TRBJ2-1; 9 positions match TRBD1. Sample: blood. The CDR3 loop is CASRRMGTGNYNEQFF. The CDR3 bases are TGTGCCAGCAGACGGATGGGGACAGGGAACTACAATGAGCAGTTCTTC.